These 6 T cell receptor beta chains came from one sample sequenced in a study of human CD8 memory T cell subsets. TCR beta was sequenced from UMI-tagged 5' RACE libraries. TCRdb reprocessed the 5' RACE reads and stores each CDR3 protein as one record, lacking DNA. In total, the table holds over 4,000 distinct CDR3 sequences. Sequencing input: CD8+ T cells from PBMCs. These TCRs come from a human donor in good health.

This chain joins TRBV6-6 and TRBJ2-4; the D gene TCRdb calls, TRBD2, cannot be checked with no DNA. The CDR3 spans 13 residues. Germline CDR1 and CDR2: MNHNY and SVGAGI (reference sequence). CDR3: CASDAGAKNIQYF.

This chain links TRBV7-8 with TRBJ1-2; absent DNA, TCRdb's TRBD1 call cannot be checked. Germline V CDR1 and CDR2: SGHVS, FQNEAQ. The CDR3 consists of 16 residues. The CDR3 reads CASSLGQTGGVYGYTF.

The chain links TRBV6-5 to TRBJ2-7; the TCRdb call, TRBD2, lacks DNA for checking. The germline V gene encodes CDR1 MNHEY and CDR2 SVGAGI. This CDR3 comprises 18 residues. CDR3 sequence reads: CASSYQGGGGAEGYEQYF.

The chain recombines TRBV27 with TRBJ2-4. The germline V gene has CDR1 MNHEY and CDR2 SMNVEV (reference sequence). This CDR3 is built from 12 residues. The CDR3 reads CASSSRQNIQYF.

The V gene is TRBV29-1, the J gene TRBJ2-1; TCRdb's D gene call, TRBD2, goes unchecked for lack of DNA. Germline V gene data show CDR1 as SQVTM and CDR2 as ANQGSEA. This CDR3 region has 14 residues. The CDR3 loop is CSVGGTSGSNEQFF.

V usage is TRBV3-1 and J usage is TRBJ2-4; the TCRdb call, TRBD2, lacks DNA for checking. The CDR3 spans 18 residues. In germline, CDR1 is LGHDT, CDR2 YNNKEL (reference sequence). The CDR3 reads CASSQDMIAGAPRDIQYF. The whole variable domain, filled in from reference TRBV3-1 and TRBJ2-4, reads DTAVSQTPKYLVTQMGNDKSIKCEQNLGHDTMYWYKQDSKKFLKIMFSYNNKELIINETVPNRFSPKSPDKAHLNLHINSLELGDSAVYFCASSQDMIAGAPRDIQYFGAGTRLSVL.